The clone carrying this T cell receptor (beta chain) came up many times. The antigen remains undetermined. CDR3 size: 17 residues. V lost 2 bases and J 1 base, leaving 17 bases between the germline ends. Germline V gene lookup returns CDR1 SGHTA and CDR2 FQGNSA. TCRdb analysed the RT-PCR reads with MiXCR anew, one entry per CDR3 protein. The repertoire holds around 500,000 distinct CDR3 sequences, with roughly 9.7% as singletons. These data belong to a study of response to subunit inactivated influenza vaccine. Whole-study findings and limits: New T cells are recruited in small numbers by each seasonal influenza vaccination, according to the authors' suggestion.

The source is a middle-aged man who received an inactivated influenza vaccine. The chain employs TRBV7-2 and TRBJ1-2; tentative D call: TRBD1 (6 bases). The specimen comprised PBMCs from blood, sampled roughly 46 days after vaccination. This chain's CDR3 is CASSLFLGADLNYGYTF. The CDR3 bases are TGTGCCAGCAGCTTATTTCTGGGGGCCGATCTTAACTATGGCTACACCTTC. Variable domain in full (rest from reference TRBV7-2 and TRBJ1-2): GAGVSQSPSNKVTEKGKDVELRCDPISGHTALYWYRQSLGQGLEFLIYFQGNSAPDKSGLPSDRFSAERTGGSVSTLTIQRTQQEDSAVYLCASSLFLGADLNYGYTFGSGTRLTVV.